This TCR beta chain was captured by sequencing in a study of T cell responses to AZD1222 COVID-19 vaccine. Findings and caveats of the study: Spike-specific TCR breadth and depth rose after two AZD1222 doses. Donors skewed white British and female; clonal diversity was possibly underestimated.

Germline V lookup: CDR1 SQVTM, CDR2 ANQGSEA. V lost 0 bases and J lost 4; bases outside the gene matches: 11. The CDR3 sequence is 16 residues long. Generated by immunoSEQ multiplex PCR, the TCRdb table keeps only in-frame clones and is missing some. Of 100,000 to 120,000 clones in the sample, about 85% were seen once. This clone was seen just once. Its antigen is still unknown. The TCR originated in an adult in good health. This specimen was peripheral blood, taken on day 0 of AZD1222 vaccination. The gene calls are TRBV29-1 and TRBJ2-7; 8 bases are shared with TRBD1. CDR3 DNA: TGCAGCGTTGAAGATCTTAACGGACAGGGTTTGTACGAGCAGTACTTC. This gives the protein CSVEDLNGQGLYEQYF.